This T cell receptor (beta chain) appears in the sequencing data of a study of OX40 agonist ivuxolimab in advanced cancers. Turning to the study itself: Dose-escalation cases comprised hepatocellular carcinoma, melanoma, renal cell or head and neck cancer.

The data were produced by immunoSEQ multiplex PCR, yet TCRdb's version contains in-frame clones alone and is incomplete. Here the sample spans some 50,000 clones, around 88% being singletons. This CDR3 contains 11 residues. Germline CDR1 and CDR2: LNHDA and SQIVND (reference sequence). V lost 8 bases to trimming and J lost 7 bases, with 11 bases between them. The source material was CD4+ or CD8+ T cells sorted from blood, sampled in a trial of the OX40 agonist ivuxolimab. This TCR came from an adult with an advanced solid tumor such as melanoma, head and neck, liver or kidney cancer. This chain uses TRBV19 with TRBJ1-2; D might be TRBD1 (5 bases). The CDR3 is CASAGMAGYTF. DNA of the CDR3: TGTGCCAGTGCAGGGATGGCTGGCTACACCTTC.